Below, 2 T cell receptor beta chains from the same sample are listed, as sequenced in a study of T cell responses to AZD1222 COVID-19 vaccine. Clones were read by immunoSEQ multiplex PCR, and TCRdb kept only the in-frame ones, dropping some. This sample has about 150,000 clones, with roughly nine tenths found just once. The specimen comprised peripheral blood, sampled on day 0 of AZD1222 vaccination. Every receptor here comes from an adult in good health.

J is TRBJ2-1 and V is TRBV2, with a possible D match to TRBD2 (5 bases). CDR3 length: 13 amino acids. The germline V gene has CDR1 SNHLY and CDR2 FYNNEI. With 3 bases removed from V and 8 bases from J, the gap between germline ends came to 11 bases. CDR3 bases: TGTGCCAGCAGTGAGGTAGCGTTCCATGAGCAGTTCTTC. This gives the protein CASSEVAFHEQFF.

The rearrangement uses TRBV7-2 and TRBJ2-1; weak D call: TRBD2 (5 bases). Germline-derived CDR1 and CDR2 are SGHTA and FQGNSA. Trimming removed 2 bases at V and 1 base at J, with 15 bases between. CDR3 length equals 17 residues. The CDR3 sequence is CASSLSGVPASYNEQFF. The DNA for the CDR3 is TGTGCCAGCAGCTTATCCGGGGTTCCCGCGTCCTACAATGAGCAGTTCTTC.